The 27 T cell receptor beta chains below come from one sample, sequenced in a study of blood T cells in healthy people across ages. Using a J-beta primer mix together with a sample-barcoded 5' primer, a second PCR was run for about 6 to 12 cycles. TCRdb independently ran MiXCR on the 5' RACE reads; one entry per CDR3 protein. This table holds over 1,500,000 distinct CDR3 sequences, less than 50% found once. The sequenced sample consisted of blood. The source of these receptors is a middle-aged woman in good health.

The chain carries TRBV7-2 and TRBJ2-4; TRBD2 aligns across 9 bases. Germline CDR1 and CDR2: SGHTA and FQGNSA. The CDR3 has 19 amino acids. Trimming at V came to 1 base and at J to 1 base, leaving 11 bases not matched to a gene. The CDR3 here is CASSLGPRGGNMAKNIQYF. CDR3 coding DNA: TGTGCCAGCAGCTTAGGGCCGCGGGGGGGGAACATGGCCAAAAACATTCAGTACTTC.

The chain is built from TRBV7-9 and TRBJ1-5; D uncertain. The CDR3 covers 13 residues. V was pared by 6 bases and J by 5 bases, with 11 bases between. The germline V gene has CDR1 SEHNR and CDR2 FQNEAQ (reference sequence). The CDR3 region has the DNA TGTGCCAGCAGTCCCAACCCGGATCAGCCCCAGCATTTT. Translated, it gives CASSPNPDQPQHF.

The chain recombines TRBV12-3 or TRBV12-4 with TRBJ2-1, with 8 bases identical to TRBD1. The V and J ends lost 7 bases and 5 bases, in that order; junction bases with no gene match: 10. The CDR3 totals 15 residues. The CDR3 loop is CASIPDRGINNEQFF. The CDR3 nucleotides read TGTGCCAGCATTCCCGACAGGGGAATTAACAATGAGCAGTTCTTC.

This chain uses TRBV28 with TRBJ1-2, with 7 bases matching TRBD1. This CDR3 is built from 13 residues. With 7 bases clipped from V and 4 bases from J, the junction kept 6 bases outside the gene matches. Germline CDR1 reads MDHEN; CDR2 reads SYDVKM. The DNA of the CDR3 is TGTGCCAGCAATCGACAGGGTATCTATGGCTACACCTTC. Protein sequence: CASNRQGIYGYTF.

V usage is TRBV9 and J usage is TRBJ2-1; the D gene is possibly TRBD2 (5 bases). This CDR3 is built from 15 residues. Germline lookup yields CDR1 SGDLS and CDR2 YYNGEE. Trimming removed 0 bases at V and 5 bases at J, with 12 bases between. The CDR3 bases are TGTGCCAGCAGCGTAGCGGGAAAGTTAGACAATGAGCAGTTCTTC. Its translation: CASSVAGKLDNEQFF.

The chain is built from TRBV5-1 and TRBJ2-1; the D gene is possibly TRBD2 (5 bases). The germline gives CDR1 SGHRS, CDR2 YFSETQ. The CDR3 is made up of 14 amino acids. V shed 2 bases and J shed 6 bases, with 12 bases lying between them. For the CDR3, the DNA is TGCGCCAGCAGCTTAGGTGGACTCACCAATGAGCAGTTCTTC. Translated, it gives CASSLGGLTNEQFF.

The rearrangement links TRBV2 to TRBJ2-3, with 7 bases identical to TRBD1. CDR3 length: 15 residues. After removal of 7 bases from V and 4 bases from J, the junction contained 11 bases not matched to a gene. The germline V gene encodes CDR1 SNHLY and CDR2 FYNNEI. The CDR3 loop is CASKRRQGIADTQYF. The CDR3 DNA reads as TGTGCCAGCAAAAGACGACAGGGAATCGCAGATACGCAGTATTTT. Full variable domain (remainder filled in from reference TRBV2 and TRBJ2-3): EPEVTQTPSHQVTQMGQEVILRCVPISNHLYFYWYRQILGQKVEFLVSFYNNEISEKSEIFDDQFSVERPDGSNFTLKIRSTKLEDSAMYFCASKRRQGIADTQYFGPGTRLTVL.

This clonotype showed up just once. The chain couples TRBV19 to TRBJ2-7; TRBD1 agrees at 7 bases. The V gene end was trimmed by 5 bases and the J gene end by 0 bases; junction bases not matched to a gene: 7. CDR1 is LNHDA, CDR2 SQIVND, per germline (reference sequence). The CDR3 covers 15 residues. The CDR3: CASSQTGKGSYEQYF. DNA for the CDR3: TGTGCCAGTAGTCAGACAGGGAAGGGCTCCTACGAGCAGTACTTC.

The J gene is TRBJ2-3, the V gene TRBV6-2 or TRBV6-3; D is perhaps TRBD2 (6 bases). V was trimmed by 2 bases and J by 0 bases, leaving 12 bases between them. This CDR3 comprises 16 residues. The germline gives CDR1 MNHEY, CDR2 SVGEGT. As DNA, the CDR3 is TGTGCCAGCAGTTACGACCGGGAGAAGAGCACAGATACGCAGTATTTT. It yields the protein CASSYDREKSTDTQYF.

V and J are TRBV29-1 and TRBJ2-2; tentatively, D is TRBD1 (6 bases). V dropped 8 bases and J dropped 7 bases, with 17 bases sitting between them. CDR3 length: 13 amino acids. The germline V gene encodes CDR1 SQVTM and CDR2 ANQGSEA. Here the CDR3 reads CSTLGGGGGELFF. The CDR3 DNA reads TGCAGCACCCTAGGGGGTGGGGGCGGGGAGCTGTTTTTT.

This clonotype was seen a few times. The chain couples TRBV9 to TRBJ2-7, with 9 positions matching TRBD1. Per germline, CDR1 SGDLS and CDR2 YYNGEE. V shed 0 bases, J shed 4 bases, and the junction held 5 bases outside the gene matches. This CDR3 comprises 15 residues. The CDR3 here is CASSVAGTGTYEQYF. Here the CDR3 DNA reads TGTGCCAGCAGCGTAGCAGGGACAGGGACTTACGAGCAGTACTTC.

The chain recombines TRBV20-1 with TRBJ2-3; either TRBD1 or TRBD2 may fit D (5 bases each). V was pared by 4 bases and J by 2 bases, with 16 bases between. The CDR3 is made up of 15 amino acids. Germline V gene sequence: CDR1 DFQATT, CDR2 SNEGSKA (reference sequence). The CDR3 reads CSATSGPRATDTQYF. Here the CDR3 DNA reads TGCAGTGCTACCTCGGGGCCCAGGGCCACAGATACGCAGTATTTT.

The chain is built from TRBV7-2 and TRBJ2-7; maybe TRBD1 (6 bases). With 4 bases removed from V and 3 bases from J, the gap between germline ends came to 16 bases. The CDR3 length is 15 residues. CDR1 is SGHTA, CDR2 FQGNSA, per germline. The CDR3 bases are TGTGCCAGCAGCTCTCAGCCGGGACAAGGCTACGAGCAGTACTTC. This codes for CASSSQPGQGYEQYF.

This sequence joins TRBV4-1 and TRBJ2-1, with 8 bases fitting TRBD1. J lost 2 bases, V lost 3 bases, and 6 bases had no gene match. This CDR3 region has 16 residues. Germline assignment: CDR1 MGHRA and CDR2 YSYEKL. In nucleotides, the CDR3 is TGCGCCAGCAGCCAGGTCCAACAGGGGGCCTACAATGAGCAGTTCTTC. It translates to CASSQVQQGAYNEQFF.

The chain combines TRBV24-1 with TRBJ2-1; TRBD1 aligns across 12 bases. The CDR3 has 18 residues. V lost 7 bases, J lost 1 base, and 10 bases stayed unmatched. Germline V gene data show CDR1 as KGHDR and CDR2 as SFDVKD. CDR3 in amino acids: CATRGGTGGDRSYNEQFF. CDR3 nucleotide sequence: TGTGCCACCAGGGGGGGGACAGGGGGCGATCGGTCCTACAATGAGCAGTTCTTC.

This clonotype has just a few counts. This sequence joins TRBV10-3 and TRBJ2-5; no definite D call. This CDR3 contains 12 residues. Trimming shortened V by 2 bases and J by 6 bases, and 7 bases separated the two germline ends. Germline CDR1 reads ENHRY; CDR2 reads SYGVKD. The CDR3 coding sequence is TGTGCCATCAGTGAGGCCGGGCAGACCCAGTACTTC. Its translation is CAISEAGQTQYF.

This chain connects TRBV7-2 to TRBJ1-5, with D tentatively TRBD1 (6 bases). The ends were cut back, 5 bases at V and 0 bases at J, with 14 bases in the middle. The CDR3 contains 16 residues. Germline loops: CDR1 SGHTA, CDR2 FQGNSA. The CDR3 DNA is TGTGCCAGCAGCAGCGGTTGGGGGCATAGCAATCAGCCCCAGCATTTT. It translates to CASSSGWGHSNQPQHF.

This chain connects TRBV4-2 to TRBJ2-1; possible D gene TRBD2, 5 bases. The germline V gene has CDR1 LGHNA and CDR2 YNFKEQ. V was pared by 0 bases and J by 8 bases, with 11 bases between. The CDR3 covers 14 residues. The CDR3 here is CASSQESGYYEQFF. The CDR3 bases are TGTGCCAGCAGCCAAGAATCGGGGTATTATGAGCAGTTCTTC.

The rearrangement uses TRBV7-9 and TRBJ1-1; D is unclear. Deletions cut 10 bases from V and 6 bases from J, with 15 bases between. Germline-derived CDR1 and CDR2 are SEHNR and FQNEAQ (reference sequence). The CDR3 has 12 residues. In DNA form, the CDR3 reads TGTGCCATTCTCCCCCCAACAGCTGAAGCTTTCTTT. It specifies CAILPPTAEAFF.

Note on this clonotype: This sequence may be a read error, since a much larger clone differs from it by one base. The chain recombines TRBV7-2 with TRBJ2-4, with TRBD1 matching over 12 bases. Gene TRBJ2-7 matches the end of the DNA better, so the J call may be wrong. The CDR3 has 15 residues. Germline CDR1 is SGHTA and CDR2 is FQGNSA. The CDR3 reads CASSPPGQGACEQYF. As DNA, the CDR3 is TGTGCCAGCAGCCCCCCGGGACAGGGGGCTTGCGAGCAGTACTTC.

The J gene is TRBJ2-1, the V gene TRBV4-1; possible D gene TRBD2, 6 bases. CDR3 length: 15 residues. V was clipped by 6 bases and J by 8 bases, with 20 bases between them. The germline V gene has CDR1 MGHRA and CDR2 YSYEKL. CDR3 in amino acids: CASSPWGVILDEQFF. The CDR3 bases are TGCGCCAGCAGTCCTTGGGGGGTTATCCTAGATGAGCAGTTCTTC.

This clonotype came up a few times. The rearrangement joins TRBV7-2 to TRBJ2-7; D not certain. This CDR3 contains 16 residues. The germline CDR1 and CDR2 sequences are SGHTA and FQGNSA. V lost 2 bases and J lost 2, with 16 bases in between. DNA of the CDR3: TGTGCCAGCAGCTTAAGCAGGATGACGGAGACCTACGAGCAGTACTTC. Its protein is CASSLSRMTETYEQYF.

This chain connects TRBV12-5 to TRBJ2-1; TRBD1 aligns across 9 bases. V lost 6 bases, J lost 8 bases, and 8 bases stayed unmatched. The germline gives CDR1 LGHNT, CDR2 FRNRAP. This CDR3 region has 14 residues. The CDR3 protein is CASGDRDRAYEQFF. The CDR3 DNA reads TGTGCTAGTGGGGACCGGGACAGGGCGTATGAGCAGTTCTTC.

This chain connects TRBV6-2 or TRBV6-3 to TRBJ2-7; the D is unclear. The CDR3 runs 14 residues. V was shortened by 3 bases and J by 3 bases, with 12 bases between the two germline ends. Looked up from germline, CDR1 is MNHEY and CDR2 is SVGEGT. CDR3: CASSYLAADYEQYF. In DNA, the CDR3 is TGTGCCAGCAGTTATCTGGCAGCCGACTACGAGCAGTACTTC.

The chain carries TRBV7-9 and TRBJ2-7, with D maybe TRBD1 (6 bases). Trimming took 6 bases from V and 6 from J, leaving 24 bases between them. The CDR3 is 16 residues long. Germline V gene sequence: CDR1 SEHNR, CDR2 FQNEAQ (reference sequence). The CDR3 protein is CASSRLGQGTVPEQYF. The CDR3 DNA reads TGTGCCAGCAGTCGTCTGGGCCAGGGGACCGTTCCCGAGCAGTACTTC.

The rearrangement joins TRBV6-5 to TRBJ1-6; D is perhaps TRBD1 (5 bases). This CDR3 region has 16 residues. Germline CDR1 and CDR2: MNHEY and SVGAGI. Trimming took off 4 bases at V and 6 bases at J, with 16 bases between the two ends. The CDR3 sequence is CASSFFEGLSNSPLHF. CDR3 in DNA: TGTGCCAGCAGTTTCTTCGAGGGGTTATCTAATTCACCCCTCCACTTT.

This clonotype has just a few counts. The J gene is TRBJ1-5, the V gene TRBV20-1, with a tentative D call TRBD1 (5 bases). V lost 3 bases and J lost 2, with 11 bases in between. The CDR3 sequence is 14 residues long. From germline, CDR1 is DFQATT and CDR2 SNEGSKA (reference sequence). This chain's CDR3 is CSASRGFGNQPQHF. The DNA for the CDR3 is TGCAGTGCTAGTAGGGGCTTTGGCAATCAGCCCCAGCATTTT.